This T cell receptor beta chain was observed in a study of early T cells in non-severe SARS-CoV-2 infection. Across the study: Bulk RNA isolated from unsorted whole blood underwent sequencing; chains were not paired. Overall study results and limits: VDJdb matches were skewed toward anti-spike CD8 T cell responses.

The TCR library protocol attached unique molecular identifiers to the individual cDNA molecules. TCRdb reanalysed the 5' RACE reads using MiXCR and keeps one entry per CDR3 protein. The sample lists about 110,000 distinct CDR3 sequences, roughly an eighth seen once, with around 3% in the top ten. This clonotype was seen at least ten times. The target antigen is unknown. This receptor was obtained from an adult who was a healthcare worker with PCR-confirmed SARS-CoV-2 infection or an uninfected control (not recorded which). Source material: whole blood.

This CDR3 reads CASSLGRPQETQYF. CDR3 coding DNA: TGTGCCAGCAGTTTAGGACGGCCACAAGAGACCCAGTACTTC. The rearrangement joins TRBV12-3 or TRBV12-4 to TRBJ2-5, with D unresolved. CDR3 length: 14 residues. Trimming shortened V by 1 base and J by 2 bases, and 8 bases separated the two germline ends.